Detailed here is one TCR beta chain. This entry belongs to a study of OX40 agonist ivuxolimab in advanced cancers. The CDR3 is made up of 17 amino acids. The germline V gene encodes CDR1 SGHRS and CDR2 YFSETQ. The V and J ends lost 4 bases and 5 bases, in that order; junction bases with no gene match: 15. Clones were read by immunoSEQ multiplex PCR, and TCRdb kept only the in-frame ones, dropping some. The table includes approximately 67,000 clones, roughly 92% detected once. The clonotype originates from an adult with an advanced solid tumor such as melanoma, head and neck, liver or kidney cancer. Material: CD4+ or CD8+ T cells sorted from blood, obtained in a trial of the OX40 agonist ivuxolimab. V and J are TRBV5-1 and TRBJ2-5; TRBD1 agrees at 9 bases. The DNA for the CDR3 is TGCGCCAGCAGCCCGGTAGGAGGGACAGGGTCTACGGAGACCCAGTACTTC. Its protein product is CASSPVGGTGSTETQYF. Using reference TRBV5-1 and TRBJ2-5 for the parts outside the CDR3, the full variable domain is KAGVTQTPRYLIKTRGQQVTLSCSPISGHRSVSWYQQTPGQGLQFLFEYFSETQRNKGNFPGRFSGRQFSNSRSEMNVSTLELGDSALYLCASSPVGGTGSTETQYFGPGTRLLVL.